These 22 T cell receptor beta chains share one sample of origin, sequenced in a study of neurological immune-mediated disorders. A single record per CDR3 protein comes from TCRdb applying MiXCR to the 5' RACE reads. The sample holds roughly 50,000 distinct CDR3 sequences; approximately 4.5% are singletons and the top ten take around 5.7%. The sequenced sample consisted of PBMCs. Every receptor here comes from a woman aged 55-70 years with multiple sclerosis.

This clonotype was picked up a small number of times. This chain uses TRBV7-8 with TRBJ2-5; D is possibly TRBD1 (5 bases). This CDR3 comprises 15 residues. Germline lookup yields CDR1 SGHVS and CDR2 FQNEAQ. The ends were cut back, 3 bases at V and 5 bases at J, with 16 bases in the middle. CDR3 DNA: TGTGCCAGCAGCTTTCCCCCTTGGGGCCGGGAGACCCAGTACTTC. It translates to CASSFPPWGRETQYF.

This clonotype appeared many times. The chain uses TRBV4-3 and TRBJ2-3; possibly TRBD1 or TRBD2 for D (5 bases each). Trimming removed 0 bases at V and 2 bases at J, with 15 bases between. Germline V gives CDR1 LGHNA, CDR2 YSLEER. This CDR3 has 17 amino acids. This chain's CDR3 is CASSQDPPGAATDTQYF. The DNA of the CDR3 is TGCGCCAGCAGCCAAGATCCCCCCGGGGCAGCCACAGATACGCAGTATTTT.

The sample holds a few counts of this clonotype. This may stem from a read error, because a much larger clone lies one nucleotide away. The CDR3 end shows no conserved phenylalanine or tryptophan, and so a read error is likely. The DNA is left out, because the CDR3 cannot be placed on it with certainty; the CDR3 is given as TCRdb lists it. V and J are TRBV9 and TRBJ2-1; the table assigns TRBD2, which was not confirmed against the DNA. A total of 12 residues make up the CDR3, ends included. The germline gives CDR1 SGDLS, CDR2 YYNGEE. CDR3 region: CASSSAEGSRRC.

On this clonotype itself: This could be a read error, since a much larger clone is one nucleotide away. The V call is TRBV12-3 or TRBV12-4, the J call TRBJ2-3; tentative D call: TRBD2 (5 bases). The ends were cut back, 6 bases at V and 2 bases at J, with 15 bases in the middle. This CDR3 has 15 amino acids. The chain's CDR3 is CASRASSGITDTQYF. The CDR3 nucleotides are TGTGCCAGCAGAGCCTCCTCGGGGATCACAGATACGCAGTATTTT.

This clonotype occurred many times. The V gene is TRBV4-1, the J gene TRBJ2-1; 9 bases match TRBD1. The CDR3 length is 14 residues. V shed 8 bases, J shed 8 bases, and the junction held 10 bases outside the gene matches. CDR1 is MGHRA, CDR2 YSYEKL, per germline. CDR3 DNA: TGCGCCAGCGAGCCGGGACAGGGAGTCGATGAGCAGTTCTTC. Its protein product is CASEPGQGVDEQFF.

In this sample, this clonotype turned up a few times. The rearrangement joins TRBV30 to TRBJ1-4; 8 bases line up with TRBD1. Germline lookup yields CDR1 GTSNPN and CDR2 SVGIG (reference sequence). V dropped 3 bases and J dropped 7; count of bases not matched to a gene: 7. The CDR3 contains 14 residues. CDR3 bases: TGTGCCTGGAGAAGGGACAGGTCAACTGAAAAACTGTTTTTT. Translated: CAWRRDRSTEKLFF. The entire variable domain, with the rest obtained from reference TRBV30 and TRBJ1-4, is as follows: SQTIHQWPATLVQPVGSPLSLECTVEGTSNPNLYWYRQAAGRGLQLLFYSVGIGQISSEVPQNLSASRPQDRQFILSSKKLLLSDSGFYLCAWRRDRSTEKLFFGSGTQLSVL.

This rearrangement joins TRBV6-1 to TRBJ1-1; D not resolved. The CDR3 totals 13 residues. V was clipped by 6 bases and J by 1 base, with 9 bases between them. Germline V gene data show CDR1 as MNHNS and CDR2 as SASEGT. In DNA form, the CDR3 reads TGTGCCAGCAGACCCGACACGAACACTGAAGCTTTCTTT. This translates into CASRPDTNTEAFF.

This clonotype was counted ten times or more. As DNA, the CDR3 is TGTGCCAGCAGCCACCACGAAGTCACAGATACGCAGTATTTT. Translating gives CASSHHEVTDTQYF. This chain connects TRBV4-2 to TRBJ2-3; the D is unclear. The V gene's germline CDR1 is LGHNA and CDR2 YNFKEQ. The CDR3 totals 14 residues. The ends were cut back, 3 bases at V and 2 bases at J, with 9 bases in the middle.

This clonotype was counted many times. The chain joins TRBV15 to TRBJ2-3, with 7 nucleotides matching TRBD1. The J segment lost 4 bases and the V segment lost 3 bases, leaving 4 bases of the junction unmatched. CDR3 length equals 14 residues. Germline CDR1 reads LNHNV; CDR2 reads YYDKDF (reference sequence). CDR3: CATSRRQGADTQYF. The DNA for the CDR3 is TGTGCCACCAGCAGGAGACAGGGAGCAGATACGCAGTATTTT.

This clonotype was observed many times. The CDR3 DNA reads as TGTGCCAGCAGCGTAGGAGCCCACAATGAGCAGTTCTTC. Its translation is CASSVGAHNEQFF. The genes are TRBV9 and TRBJ2-1, with D unresolved. CDR1 SGDLS and CDR2 YYNGEE come from the germline V gene. V dropped 0 bases and J dropped 5 bases, with 6 bases sitting between them. This CDR3 has 13 residues.

This clonotype has ten or more counts. The chain joins TRBV4-2 to TRBJ1-2; D unclear. The CDR3 is made up of 14 amino acids. CDR1 and CDR2 (germline): LGHNA, YNFKEQ. Trimming cost V 0 bases and J 1 base, with 6 bases left between them. The CDR3 region is CASSQERVNYGYTF. The CDR3, as DNA: TGTGCCAGCAGCCAAGAAAGGGTTAACTATGGCTACACCTTC.

This clonotype was counted ten times or more. The V and J genes are TRBV5-5 and TRBJ1-1, with D unresolved. The V gene lost 3 bases and the J gene lost 4 bases, with 13 bases spanning the gap. This CDR3 comprises 14 residues. Per germline, CDR1 SGHKS and CDR2 YYEKEE (reference sequence). The CDR3 reads CASSSRSGGTEAFF. CDR3 coding DNA: TGTGCCAGCAGCTCCCGGAGCGGTGGCACTGAAGCTTTCTTT.

In this sample, this clonotype turned up many times. The V gene is TRBV5-1, the J gene TRBJ2-2; D is uncertain. Looked up from germline, CDR1 is SGHRS and CDR2 is YFSETQ. The ends were cut back, 1 base at V and 7 bases at J, with 5 bases in the middle. The CDR3 runs 12 residues. The CDR3 region is CASSLYVGELFF. CDR3 bases: TGCGCCAGCAGCTTGTACGTCGGGGAGCTGTTTTTT. The whole variable domain, remainder taken from reference TRBV5-1 and TRBJ2-2, is KAGVTQTPRYLIKTRGQQVTLSCSPISGHRSVSWYQQTPGQGLQFLFEYFSETQRNKGNFPGRFSGRQFSNSRSEMNVSTLELGDSALYLCASSLYVGELFFGEGSRLTVL.

This clonotype was seen more than once but under ten times. The rearrangement uses TRBV20-1 and TRBJ2-7; TRBD1 aligns across 8 bases. V shed 5 bases, J shed 1 base, and the junction held 4 bases outside the gene matches. The germline V gene has CDR1 DFQATT and CDR2 SNEGSKA (reference sequence). The length of the CDR3 is 13 residues. CDR3 loop: CSAPGTGSYEQYF. For the CDR3, the DNA is TGCAGTGCTCCCGGGACAGGATCCTACGAGCAGTACTTC.

This clonotype was seen at least ten times. The chain combines TRBV7-2 with TRBJ1-6; D perhaps matches TRBD1 (6 bases). V lost 9 bases and J lost 9, with 21 bases in between. This CDR3 has 15 residues. Germline loops: CDR1 SGHTA, CDR2 FQGNSA. The CDR3 is CASRGGGSLPSPLHF. Written as DNA, the CDR3 is TGTGCCAGTAGGGGGGGCGGGTCTCTTCCTTCACCCCTCCACTTT.

This clonotype was detected ten times or more. The chain couples TRBV5-1 to TRBJ1-2; D uncertain. Trimming shortened V by 5 bases and J by 7 bases, and 12 bases separated the two germline ends. CDR1 is SGHRS and CDR2 is YFSETQ in the germline V gene. The CDR3 is made up of 12 amino acids. Here the CDR3 reads CASSSYGRGYTF. The CDR3 nucleotides are TGCGCCAGCAGTTCTTACGGGCGTGGCTACACCTTC.

This clonotype has at least ten counts. This chain links TRBV9 with TRBJ1-2, with a possible D match to TRBD1 (5 bases). V was trimmed by 0 bases and J by 5 bases, leaving 14 bases between them. The germline gives CDR1 SGDLS, CDR2 YYNGEE. The CDR3 extends over 15 amino acids. The CDR3 DNA is TGTGCCAGCAGCGTAGATCTCAGGGTGAGGTATGGCTACACCTTC. Protein product: CASSVDLRVRYGYTF.

This clonotype showed up many times. The V gene is TRBV20-1, the J gene TRBJ2-1; D gene unclear. Germline V CDR1 and CDR2: DFQATT, SNEGSKA (reference sequence). The V end lost 0 bases, the J end lost 5 bases, and 14 bases lay between the germline ends. CDR3 length equals 15 residues. The CDR3: CSARDLVGSNNEQFF. The CDR3, as DNA: TGCAGTGCTAGAGATCTCGTGGGATCAAACAATGAGCAGTTCTTC.

This clonotype appeared many times. The gene calls are TRBV9 and TRBJ2-3; 9 bases fit TRBD2. V was pared by 0 bases and J by 0 bases, with 8 bases of the junction left unmatched. The germline V gene has CDR1 SGDLS and CDR2 YYNGEE. The CDR3 has 18 residues. The CDR3 reads CASSVVDSGGPSTDTQYF. CDR3 nucleotides: TGTGCCAGCAGCGTAGTCGATAGCGGGGGCCCTAGCACAGATACGCAGTATTTT. Full variable domain (remainder filled in from reference TRBV9 and TRBJ2-3): DSGVTQTPKHLITATGQRVTLRCSPRSGDLSVYWYQQSLDQGLQFLIQYYNGEERAKGNILERFSAQQFPDLHSELNLSSLELGDSALYFCASSVVDSGGPSTDTQYFGPGTRLTVL.

This clonotype was counted many times. This sequence joins TRBV20-1 and TRBJ2-5; 9 bases align to TRBD2. The germline gives CDR1 DFQATT, CDR2 SNEGSKA (reference sequence). The length of the CDR3 is 13 residues. V lost 4 bases to trimming and J lost 6 bases; unmatched junction nucleotides: 6. CDR3: CSATKSGRQTQYF. The DNA for the CDR3 is TGCAGTGCTACCAAAAGCGGGAGGCAGACCCAGTACTTC.

This clonotype has just a few counts. V usage is TRBV7-8 and J usage is TRBJ2-1; no firm D call. V shed 1 base and J shed 7 bases, with 14 bases lying between them. The CDR3 runs to 15 residues. Looked up from germline, CDR1 is SGHVS and CDR2 is FQNEAQ. Here the CDR3 reads CASSLGLAVGNEQFF. CDR3 DNA: TGTGCCAGCAGCTTAGGCTTGGCGGTCGGAAATGAGCAGTTCTTC. Drawing the rest from reference TRBV7-8 and TRBJ2-1, the complete variable domain is GAGVSQSPRYKVAKRGQDVALRCDPISGHVSLFWYQQALGQGPEFLTYFQNEAQLDKSGLPSDRFFAERPEGSVSTLKIQRTQQEDSAVYLCASSLGLAVGNEQFFGPGTRLTVL.

This clonotype was seen repeatedly, ten times or more. The chain recombines TRBV10-3 with TRBJ1-2, with D hard to call. Trimming shortened V by 3 bases and J by 2 bases, and 10 bases separated the two germline ends. The CDR3 totals 14 residues. CDR1 and CDR2 (germline): ENHRY, SYGVKD. CDR3 in amino acids: CAISEVGGNYGYTF. CDR3 DNA sequence: TGTGCCATCAGTGAAGTAGGAGGCAACTATGGCTACACCTTC.